These 14 T cell receptor beta chains were sequenced from one sample in a study of T cell repertoires in cytomegalovirus infection. One entry per CDR3 protein results from TCRdb running MiXCR on the reads. The sample comprises some 170,000 distinct CDR3 sequences, about a sixth of which are singletons, and under 30% rests with the top ten. The sample comprised CD8+ T cells from PBMCs. All receptors derive from a human donor in good health (CMV status not recorded). Some clones in this sample may be carry-over from other donors' samples.

This clonotype has a handful of counts. V usage is TRBV7-9 and J usage is TRBJ1-2; D gene unclear. CDR1 and CDR2 (germline): SEHNR, FQNEAQ (reference sequence). Trimming shortened V by 5 bases and J by 2 bases, and 21 bases separated the two germline ends. The CDR3 loop spans 17 amino acids. The CDR3 loop is CASSAHTRIVGNYGYTF. The CDR3 DNA reads TGTGCCAGCAGCGCGCATACCAGGATCGTAGGGAACTATGGCTACACCTTC.

The CDR3: CASSLELSPGETQYF. DNA for the CDR3: TGTGCCAGCAGCTTAGAGCTCTCTCCGGGAGAGACCCAGTACTTC. V is TRBV7-9 and J is TRBJ2-5; D is unresolved. This CDR3 is built from 15 residues. Germline CDR1 SEHNR, CDR2 FQNEAQ (reference sequence). V shed 1 base and J shed 4 bases, with 13 bases lying between them.

CDR3 amino acids: CASSHGQGYEQYF. The DNA for the CDR3 is TGTGCCAGCAGCCACGGACAGGGGTACGAGCAGTACTTC. This chain uses TRBV27 with TRBJ2-7; 9 bases match TRBD1. In germline, CDR1 is MNHEY, CDR2 SMNVEV (reference sequence). The V segment lost 6 bases and the J segment 4 bases; nucleotides outside the gene matches: 4. There are 13 residues in the CDR3.

The chain uses TRBV27 and TRBJ1-2, with D possibly matching TRBD1 (5 bases). Germline values: CDR1 MNHEY, CDR2 SMNVEV (reference sequence). Trimming left V 0 bases short and J 9 bases short, with 11 bases between. The CDR3 runs 13 residues. The CDR3 DNA sequence: TGTGCCAGCAGTTTATCGATACGGGGGAGCTACACCTTC. Translating gives CASSLSIRGSYTF.

The rearrangement joins TRBV28 to TRBJ2-4; D is uncertain. V was clipped by 5 bases and J by 0 bases, with 11 bases between them. The V gene's germline CDR1 is MDHEN and CDR2 SYDVKM. The CDR3 length is 15 residues. This chain's CDR3 is CASSPYQVAKNIQYF. The CDR3 region has the DNA TGTGCCAGCAGTCCCTACCAAGTAGCCAAAAACATTCAGTACTTC.

The chain links TRBV7-9 to TRBJ1-3; D is unresolved. Per germline, CDR1 SEHNR and CDR2 FQNEAQ (reference sequence). V was trimmed by 4 bases and J by 10 bases, leaving 11 bases between them. The CDR3 sequence is 12 residues long. CDR3 protein: CASSSEQGTIYF. CDR3 DNA: TGTGCCAGCAGCTCCGAACAAGGAACCATATATTTT.

This clonotype was counted a few times. The rearrangement uses TRBV20-1 and TRBJ1-1; D remains unclear. Germline CDR1 DFQATT, CDR2 SNEGSKA (reference sequence). The CDR3 has 13 residues. Trimming removed 3 bases at V and 5 bases at J, with 13 bases between. The CDR3, as DNA: TGCAGTGCTAGTTCAGAGGTAGGGACTGAAGCTTTCTTT. This translates into CSASSEVGTEAFF.

This chain connects TRBV5-5 to TRBJ2-5, with a weak D call TRBD2 (6 bases). CDR1 is SGHKS and CDR2 is YYEKEE in the germline V gene (reference sequence). Trimming removed 5 bases from V and 0 bases from J, with 14 bases in between. CDR3 length: 15 residues. DNA for the CDR3: TGTGCCAGCAGACACGGGAGATCGTACCAAGAGACCCAGTACTTC. This gives the protein CASRHGRSYQETQYF.

This CDR3 reads CATSGGVGDFDTQYF. CDR3 DNA: TGTGCCACCAGTGGGGGTGTCGGCGATTTTGATACGCAGTATTTT. The chain uses TRBV15 and TRBJ2-3; D possibly uses TRBD1 or TRBD2 (5 bases each). CDR1 LNHNV and CDR2 YYDKDF come from the germline V gene (reference sequence). The V and J ends lost 6 bases and 6 bases respectively, with 19 bases between them. This CDR3 region has 15 residues.

This clonotype was picked up a small number of times. The chain links TRBV11-3 to TRBJ2-5; D possibly corresponds to TRBD1 (5 bases). The CDR3 has 13 residues. V shed 3 bases and J shed 5 bases, with 10 bases lying between them. Germline CDR1 reads SGHNT; CDR2 reads YENEEA. This CDR3 reads CASSLAGYETQYF. The CDR3 nucleotides read TGTGCCAGCAGCTTGGCAGGGTATGAGACCCAGTACTTC.

This clonotype was detected many times. The chain is built from TRBV7-6 and TRBJ2-7; no clear D gene. The CDR3 length is 12 residues. Germline values: CDR1 SGHVS, CDR2 FNYEAQ. V lost 4 bases, J lost 3 bases, and 7 bases lay in between. The CDR3 reads CASSSNSYEQYF. As DNA, the CDR3 is TGTGCCAGCAGCTCCAACAGCTACGAGCAGTACTTC. The complete variable domain, with remaining parts taken from reference TRBV7-6 and TRBJ2-7, reads GAGVSQSPRYKVTKRGQDVALRCDPISGHVSLYWYRQALGQGPEFLTYFNYEAQQDKSGLPNDRFSAERPEGSISTLTIQRTEQRDSAMYRCASSSNSYEQYFGPGTRLTVT.

The V gene is TRBV7-6, the J gene TRBJ2-7, with 8 bases that match TRBD1. After removal of 5 bases from V and 11 bases from J, the junction contained 11 bases not matched to a gene. This CDR3 has 13 residues. Germline-derived CDR1 and CDR2 are SGHVS and FNYEAQ. CDR3 protein: CASSGTRDRQKYF. The CDR3 nucleotides are TGTGCCAGCAGCGGAACCCGGGACAGGCAGAAGTACTTC.

V and J are TRBV29-1 and TRBJ1-1; a weak D match, TRBD1 (5 bases). Trimming left V 1 base short and J 6 bases short, with 6 bases between. This CDR3 spans 11 amino acids. Germline-derived CDR1 and CDR2 are SQVTM and ANQGSEA. The DNA of the CDR3 is TGCAGCGTTGAAGTAGGGGCTGAAGCTTTCTTT. It is translated as CSVEVGAEAFF.

The chain carries TRBV28 and TRBJ2-4, with TRBD1 matching over 8 bases. This CDR3 is built from 17 residues. The V segment lost 6 bases and the J segment 4 bases; nucleotides outside the gene matches: 14. Germline V lookup: CDR1 MDHEN, CDR2 SYDVKM. This CDR3 reads CASSPFGQGNLKNIQYF. The CDR3, as DNA: TGTGCCAGCAGCCCCTTTGGACAGGGAAACCTAAAAAACATTCAGTACTTC.